The sequence of this T cell receptor (beta chain) was determined in a study of graft-versus-host responses after intestinal transplantation (TCRdb year 2021). Regarding the complete study: Recipients received multivisceral, liver-intestinal, or isolated intestinal transplants. Every recipient was given anti-thymocyte globulin induction, followed by approximately 3 years of maintenance tacrolimus and steroids. After intestinal transplantation, graft-versus-host and host-versus-graft alloreactive T cell clones were followed in the graft, circulation and bone marrow using bulk TCR-beta CDR3 sequencing. Alloreactive clones were identified by sequencing pre-transplant mixed lymphocyte reaction products and comparing these products with unstimulated pre-transplant donor and recipient T cells. Of the roughly 25 intestinal transplant recipients enrolled in the cohort, one of whom was a retransplant, a few patients without pretransplant specimens were excluded. A peak of at least 4% donor T cells among recipient peripheral blood mononuclear cells was the definition used for donor T cell macrochimerism. Rather than being sequenced by the commercial service, samples from a few later patients were sequenced in-house on an Illumina MiSeq and processed with MiXCR.

Results and caveats for the whole study, not just this receptor: The conclusions were limited by the relatively low number and heterogeneity of the intestinal transplant patients. GvH clones were detected in recipient bone marrow, and some of these GvH clones were observed earlier in ileal mucosa or blood, consistent with an intestinal mucosal origin. Early after transplant, declines in HvG clones were associated with peak levels of circulating GvH clones. Patients with donor T cell macrochimerism had high GvH to HvG T cell clonal ratios in their allografts.

Libraries were made using the immunoSEQ multiplex PCR assay. For most patients, high-throughput TCR-beta CDR3 sequencing of genomic DNA was performed by Adaptive Biotechnologies. Per the source publication's procedure: TCR sequencing data were retrieved from Adaptive's ImmunoSEQ software for around 18 patients, whereas three other patients were processed with MiXCR and VDJtools. CDR3 nucleotide sequences shared between donor and recipient were removed because their origin could not be assigned. Alloreactive clones required at least 2-fold expansion over unstimulated cells and minimum CFSE-low frequency of 0.002% (template counts) or 0.001% (read counts). Mappable clones were those detected in sequenced pre-transplant spleen, lymph node, or MLR CFSE-low populations of the donor or recipient. Cumulative frequency of alloreactive clones was calculated as a percentage of all sequences weighted by copy number. Held by TCRdb, this immuneACCESS table contains in-frame sequences only and omits some clones. Under half of the omission traces to an unresolved V gene where checked; the cause of the rest is unknown. V and J calls and clone size are copied from that table; D and trimming were computed from the DNA. The sample table shows fewer than 20,000 clones, and approximately 80% are seen once. Clones ranked in the top ten supply about 4% of the sample.

The germline V gene supplies CDR1 LGHNT and CDR2 FRNRAP. Between the V and J ends, shortened by 7 bases and 0 bases respectively, the junction contains 24 bases. The CDR3, cysteine through phenylalanine, is 19 amino acids long. The sequence is cut down to CDR3 DNA, 57 bases in frame from base 1. To isolate intraepithelial and lamina propria lymphocytes from graft specimens, dithiothreitol, EDTA incubations and collagenase D digestion were used. Bulk TCR-beta sequencing was performed on serial intestinal graft biopsy specimens collected as late as 600 days after transplant. Points on this clone: This clone's antigen is unknown. Base-call qualities are not available, and no considerably larger clone is one nucleotide away. The same CDR3 can be traced to other DNA sequences in this sample.

Sequencing used ileum tissue, obtained 580 to 600 days after intestinal transplantation. This TCR derives from a human patient who received an intestinal transplant, so some T cells may come from the graft donor. The rearranged chain carries TRBV12-5 and TRBJ2-2, with TRBD2 perhaps the D gene, on 6 matching bases. The DNA sequence is TGTGCTAGTGTGAACCGATTACTCGCGGGGCCCGCGAACACCGGGGAGCTGTTTTTT. Its coded protein is CASVNRLLAGPANTGELFF.